The source of this T cell receptor (beta chain) is a study of identical twins. Overall study findings and caveats: Analyses based on zero insertions could be partly confounded by invariant MAIT and iNKT cells. Conclusions relied on cross-sectional statistical analysis, not following the same donors.

The germline CDR1 and CDR2 sequences are SGHTA and FQGNSA. The CDR3 has 14 amino acids. V was cut by 1 base and J by 4 bases, with 7 bases left in between. TCRdb used MiXCR to reprocess the 5' RACE reads, holding one entry per CDR3 protein. Here the sample spans about 450,000 distinct CDR3 sequences, approximately 17% being singletons. Remarks on this clonotype: No antigen is known for it.

The specimen sequenced was naive T cells sorted from blood. The receptor was isolated from a man in his forties or fifties in good health. The chain recombines TRBV7-2 with TRBJ2-2; D is undetermined. CDR3 nucleotides: TGTGCCAGCAGCTTAGAAAGGTCCACCGGGGAGCTGTTTTTT. Protein sequence: CASSLERSTGELFF.